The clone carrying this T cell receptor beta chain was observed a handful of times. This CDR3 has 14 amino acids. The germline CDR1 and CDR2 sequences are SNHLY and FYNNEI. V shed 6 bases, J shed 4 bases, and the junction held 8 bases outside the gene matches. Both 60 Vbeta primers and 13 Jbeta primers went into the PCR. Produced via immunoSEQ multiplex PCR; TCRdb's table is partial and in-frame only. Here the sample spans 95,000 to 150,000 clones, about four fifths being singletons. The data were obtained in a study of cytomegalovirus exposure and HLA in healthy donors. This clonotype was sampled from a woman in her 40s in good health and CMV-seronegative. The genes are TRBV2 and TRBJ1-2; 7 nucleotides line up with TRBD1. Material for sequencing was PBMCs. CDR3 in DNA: TGTGCCAGCAGAGCAACAGGGGCATCCTATGGCTACACCTTC. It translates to CASRATGASYGYTF.